This T cell receptor beta chain came from a study of blood T cell repertoires in COVID-19. For the study at large: Italy, Spain and the United States were the sources of the convalescent and acute COVID-19 samples. PBMCs, B-cell-depleted T cells, or T cells provided the cDNA or gDNA that made up the material.

Study processing details: Quantification of nucleated cells was approximated via reference gene primer amplification. The data were produced by immunoSEQ multiplex PCR, yet TCRdb's version contains in-frame clones alone and is incomplete. D and trimming were read from the DNA, whereas the V and J calls and clone size are those reported in that table. The sample holds some 160,000 clones, about 77% seen once. Germline-derived CDR1 and CDR2 are SGHAT and FQDESV (reference sequence). V shed 0 bases and J 6 bases; nucleotides not matched to a gene: 11. The CDR3 is 16 residues long. This clone showed up just a few times.

Sequencing was performed on peripheral blood. The TCR was taken from a woman aged 80 or older with acute or convalescent COVID-19. V usage is TRBV11-1 and J usage is TRBJ2-7; 7 bases match TRBD2. CDR3 sequence reads: CASSLAGLPSPREQYF. CDR3 DNA: TGTGCCAGCAGCTTAGCGGGACTACCGTCCCCTCGCGAGCAGTACTTC.